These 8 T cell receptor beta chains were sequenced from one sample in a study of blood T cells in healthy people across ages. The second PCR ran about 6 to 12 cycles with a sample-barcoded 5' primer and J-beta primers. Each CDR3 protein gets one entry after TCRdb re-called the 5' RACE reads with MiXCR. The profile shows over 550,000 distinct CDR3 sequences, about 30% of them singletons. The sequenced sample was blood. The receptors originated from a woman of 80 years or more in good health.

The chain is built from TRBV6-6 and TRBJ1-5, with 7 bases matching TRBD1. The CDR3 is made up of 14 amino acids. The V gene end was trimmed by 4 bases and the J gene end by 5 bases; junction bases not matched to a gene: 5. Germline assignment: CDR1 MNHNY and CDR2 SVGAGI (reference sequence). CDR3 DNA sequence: TGTGCCAGCAGTTCTGCAGGGGGAGATCAGCCCCAGCATTTT. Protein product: CASSSAGGDQPQHF.

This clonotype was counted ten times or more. The CDR3, as DNA: TGTGCCAGCAGCTTAGCCGGGACTAGCGGGGGGGGAAGCTCCTACAATGAGCAGTTCTTC. Protein: CASSLAGTSGGGSSYNEQFF. V usage is TRBV7-2 and J usage is TRBJ2-1; 16 bases line up with TRBD2. This CDR3 comprises 20 residues. CDR1 and CDR2 (germline): SGHTA, FQGNSA. V was pared by 0 bases and J by 0 bases, with 5 bases of the junction left unmatched.

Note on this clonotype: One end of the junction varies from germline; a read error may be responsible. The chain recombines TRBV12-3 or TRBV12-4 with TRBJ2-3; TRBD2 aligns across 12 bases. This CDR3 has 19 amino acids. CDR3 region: CASSLWASGGAGITDAQYF. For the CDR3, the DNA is TGTGCCAGCAGTTTATGGGCTAGCGGGGGGGCCGGGATCACAGATGCGCAGTATTTT.

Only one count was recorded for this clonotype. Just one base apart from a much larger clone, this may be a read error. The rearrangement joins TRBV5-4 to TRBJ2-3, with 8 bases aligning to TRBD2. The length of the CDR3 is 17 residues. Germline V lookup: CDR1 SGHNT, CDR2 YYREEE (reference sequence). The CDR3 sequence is CTSSPPGRGGNTDTQYF. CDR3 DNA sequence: TGTACCAGCAGCCCACCCGGACGCGGGGGGAACACAGATACGCAGTATTTT.

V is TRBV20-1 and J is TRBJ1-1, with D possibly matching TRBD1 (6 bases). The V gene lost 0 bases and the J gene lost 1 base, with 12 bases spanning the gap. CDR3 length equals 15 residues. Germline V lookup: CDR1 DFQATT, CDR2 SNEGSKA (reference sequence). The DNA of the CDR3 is TGCAGTGCTAGAGACCCTGGGGGGCGGAACACTGAAGCTTTCTTT. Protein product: CSARDPGGRNTEAFF.

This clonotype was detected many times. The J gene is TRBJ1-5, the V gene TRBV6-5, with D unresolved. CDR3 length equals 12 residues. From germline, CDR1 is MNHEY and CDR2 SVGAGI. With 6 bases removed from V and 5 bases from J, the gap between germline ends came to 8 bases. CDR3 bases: TGTGCCAGCAGAACCTCGGATCAGCCCCAGCATTTT. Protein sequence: CASRTSDQPQHF.

The CDR3 loop reads CASSLEWRGLAGEWQYF. The DNA for the CDR3 is TGCGCCAGCAGCTTGGAATGGCGAGGACTAGCGGGGGAATGGCAGTATTTT. The chain recombines TRBV5-1 with TRBJ2-3; 13 nucleotides match TRBD2. This CDR3 is built from 17 residues. V lost 0 bases, J lost 11 bases, and 12 bases stayed unmatched. Germline V gene lookup returns CDR1 SGHRS and CDR2 YFSETQ.

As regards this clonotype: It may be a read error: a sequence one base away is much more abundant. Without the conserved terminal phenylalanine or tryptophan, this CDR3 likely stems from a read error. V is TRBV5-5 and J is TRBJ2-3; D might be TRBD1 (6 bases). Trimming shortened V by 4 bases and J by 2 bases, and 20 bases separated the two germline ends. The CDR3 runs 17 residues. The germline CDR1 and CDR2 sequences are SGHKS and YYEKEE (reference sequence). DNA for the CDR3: TGTGCCAGCAGCCTCGTGCTCCGGGACACGAACACAGATACGCAGTATTGT. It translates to CASSLVLRDTNTDTQYC.